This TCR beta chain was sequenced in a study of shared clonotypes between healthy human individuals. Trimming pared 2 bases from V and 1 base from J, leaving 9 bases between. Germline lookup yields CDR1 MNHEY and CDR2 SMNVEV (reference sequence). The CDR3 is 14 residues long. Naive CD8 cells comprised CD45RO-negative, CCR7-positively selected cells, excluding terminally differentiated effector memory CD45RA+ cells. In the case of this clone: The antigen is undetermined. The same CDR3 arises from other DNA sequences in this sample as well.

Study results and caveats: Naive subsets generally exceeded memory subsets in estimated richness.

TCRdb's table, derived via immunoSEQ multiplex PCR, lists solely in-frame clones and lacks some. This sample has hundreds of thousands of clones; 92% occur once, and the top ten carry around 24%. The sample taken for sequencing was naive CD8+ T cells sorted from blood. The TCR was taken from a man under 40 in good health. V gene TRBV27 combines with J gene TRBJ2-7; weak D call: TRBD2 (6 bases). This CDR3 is CASSLMGGSYEQYF. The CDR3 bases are TGTGCCAGCAGTTTAATGGGGGGATCCTACGAGCAGTACTTC.